One and the same sample provided the 17 T cell receptor beta chains below, sequenced in a study of lung T cells in sarcoidosis with Löfgren's syndrome. TCRdb re-called the reads through MiXCR, storing one row per CDR3 protein. This sample yields tens of thousands of distinct CDR3 sequences, of which over 20% are seen a single time; over 2% belongs to the top ten. The source material was CD4+ T cells from PBMCs. The source is a human donor with sarcoidosis (Löfgren's syndrome or another form), or a control subject (not recorded which).

This clonotype was recorded many times. The rearrangement joins TRBV6-1 to TRBJ1-5; the D is unclear. The CDR3 is made up of 11 amino acids. Germline CDR1 is MNHNS and CDR2 is SASEGT. V dropped 5 bases and J dropped 9 bases, with 8 bases sitting between them. The CDR3 DNA reads TGTGCCAGCAGTCATAACGCGCCCCAGCATTTT. It encodes CASSHNAPQHF.

The table lists this clonotype with a few counts. A much larger clonotype is one base distant, so this may be a read error. This chain joins TRBV6-1 and TRBJ2-7, with 9 nucleotides matching TRBD2. The CDR3 loop spans 15 amino acids. Germline CDR1 reads MNHNS; CDR2 reads SASEGT. The CDR3 bases are TGTGCCGGCAGACGTAGCGGGAGCGGTCTCTACGAGCAGTACTTC. It specifies CAGRRSGSGLYEQYF.

Of note for this clonotype: A read error may produce the germline difference seen at one junction end. J is TRBJ1-5 and V is TRBV19; 8 positions agree with TRBD1. Germline-derived CDR1 and CDR2 are LNHDA and SQIVND (reference sequence). The CDR3 is 16 amino acids. This chain's CDR3 is CASSQDRGSSNQPQRF. CDR3 nucleotide sequence: TGTGCCAGTAGTCAAGACAGGGGAAGCAGCAATCAGCCCCAGCGTTTT.

The chain recombines TRBV5-4 with TRBJ1-1, with a possible D match to TRBD1 (6 bases). CDR3 length equals 12 residues. V dropped 2 bases and J dropped 6 bases, with 8 bases sitting between them. Germline CDR1 reads SGHNT; CDR2 reads YYREEE (reference sequence). CDR3 sequence (DNA): TGTGCCAGCAGCTTAAACAGGGCTGAAGCTTTCTTT. It is translated as CASSLNRAEAFF.

Ten or more counts support this clonotype. For the CDR3, the DNA is TGCGCCAGCAGTGGACAGGGGGCCCACAATGAGCAGTTCTTC. It translates to CASSGQGAHNEQFF. The chain couples TRBV10-2 to TRBJ2-1, with TRBD1 matching 10 bases. This CDR3 is 14 amino acids long. The germline CDR1 and CDR2 sequences are WSHSY and SAAADI. After removal of 4 bases from V and 5 bases from J, the junction contained 2 bases not matched to a gene.

This clonotype was seen repeatedly, ten times or more. The chain has TRBV28 and TRBJ2-1; maybe TRBD1 (6 bases). Germline assignment: CDR1 MDHEN and CDR2 SYDVKM. The CDR3 length is 15 residues. Between the trimmed V and J ends, which lost 3 bases and 2 bases, there was a span of 11 bases. The CDR3 loop reads CASSFRQDPYNEQFF. The CDR3 region has the DNA TGTGCCAGCAGTTTTAGACAGGACCCCTACAATGAGCAGTTCTTC.

In regard to this clonotype: A much larger clone differs from this one at a single base, so this may be a read error. The rearrangement joins TRBV7-9 to TRBJ1-4, with TRBD1 identical over 7 bases. Germline V gene lookup returns CDR1 SEHNR and CDR2 FQNEAQ (reference sequence). The CDR3 consists of 17 residues. The V and J ends lost 4 bases and 3 bases, in that order; junction bases with no gene match: 11. CDR3 in DNA: TGTGCCAGCAGCTACGAGGGGGCTCGAGCTGCTAATGAAAAACTGTTTTTT. It encodes CASSYEGARAANEKLFF.

This clonotype came up a few times. The chain uses TRBV5-6 and TRBJ2-3; D uncertain. The CDR3 loop spans 14 amino acids. Trimming took 1 base from V and 2 from J, leaving 8 bases between them. The germline V gene encodes CDR1 SGHDT and CDR2 YYEEEE. The chain's CDR3 is CASSLLLPTDTQYF. The CDR3 region has the DNA TGTGCCAGCAGCTTGCTCCTCCCCACAGATACGCAGTATTTT.

This clonotype was recorded many times. V is TRBV14 and J is TRBJ2-7; TRBD1 aligns across 7 bases. Germline-derived CDR1 and CDR2 are SGHDN and FVKESK. The CDR3 has 15 amino acids. V lost 4 bases to trimming and J lost 7 bases; unmatched junction nucleotides: 13. The CDR3, as DNA: TGTGCCAGCAGCCCGTCCGGGACAGCGAACGGGGAGCAGTACTTC. This codes for CASSPSGTANGEQYF.

This clonotype was recorded a few times. V usage is TRBV7-8 and J usage is TRBJ1-5; 9 bases match TRBD1. Looked up from germline, CDR1 is SGHVS and CDR2 is FQNEAQ. This CDR3 region has 15 residues. V lost 5 bases and J lost 3; bases outside the gene matches: 5. The CDR3 bases are TGTGCCAGCAGCCCCCGGGACAGGGACAATCAGCCCCAGCATTTT. This encodes CASSPRDRDNQPQHF.

Many counts were recorded for this clonotype. The chain links TRBV28 to TRBJ1-1; TRBD1 is a possible D gene (5 bases). CDR1 and CDR2 (germline): MDHEN, SYDVKM. The CDR3 spans 12 residues. V was shortened by 8 bases and J by 2 bases, with 9 bases between the two germline ends. The CDR3 sequence: CASAGRNTEAFF. CDR3 DNA sequence: TGTGCCAGCGCAGGGCGAAACACTGAAGCTTTCTTT.

This clonotype was counted at least ten times. The chain's CDR3 is CASSLTAYSPLHF. The CDR3 nucleotides read TGTGCCAGCAGTCTCACAGCGTATTCACCCCTCCACTTT. The rearrangement joins TRBV27 to TRBJ1-6; D gene ambiguous. The germline V gene has CDR1 MNHEY and CDR2 SMNVEV (reference sequence). V shed 5 bases and J shed 8 bases, with 10 bases lying between them. CDR3 size: 13 residues.

This clonotype was seen more than once but under ten times. This chain connects TRBV2 to TRBJ1-5; 9 bases align to TRBD1. CDR3 length equals 17 residues. Germline V gene sequence: CDR1 SNHLY, CDR2 FYNNEI. V lost 6 bases and J lost 0; bases outside the gene matches: 9. The chain's CDR3 is CASSAIVQGASNQPQHF. CDR3 bases: TGTGCCAGCAGCGCTATCGTACAGGGGGCTAGCAATCAGCCCCAGCATTTT.

With respect to this clonotype: With a much larger clone just one base away, this may be a read error. The chain carries TRBV20-1 and TRBJ2-1, with D perhaps TRBD2 (6 bases). Germline values: CDR1 DFQATT, CDR2 SNEGSKA (reference sequence). Trimming removed 5 bases from V and 4 bases from J, with 12 bases in between. There are 13 residues in the CDR3. The CDR3 DNA sequence: TGCAGTGCTTTTCGGGCGGGATACAATGAGCAGTTCTTC. The encoded protein is CSAFRAGYNEQFF.

J is TRBJ1-2 and V is TRBV29-1; D gene ambiguous. Trimming removed 4 bases at V and 8 bases at J, with 8 bases between. Germline CDR1 reads SQVTM; CDR2 reads ANQGSEA. The CDR3 consists of 10 residues. CDR3 nucleotide sequence: TGCAGCGTTGCGATAGGGGGCTACACCTTC. This gives the protein CSVAIGGYTF. Variable domain in full (rest from reference TRBV29-1 and TRBJ1-2): SAVISQKPSRDICQRGTSLTIQCQVDSQVTMMFWYRQQPGQSLTLIATANQGSEATYESGFVIDKFPISRPNLTFSTLTVSNMSPEDSSIYLCSVAIGGYTFGSGTRLTVV.

The V call is TRBV2, the J call TRBJ1-1; tentatively, D is TRBD1 (5 bases). The CDR3 covers 16 residues. CDR1 is SNHLY and CDR2 is FYNNEI in the germline V gene. Trimming removed 5 bases from V and 6 bases from J, with 22 bases in between. The CDR3 sequence is CASSPPGGYTSAEAFF. CDR3 coding DNA: TGTGCCAGCAGTCCTCCTGGGGGTTATACTAGCGCTGAAGCTTTCTTT.

This clonotype was seen repeatedly, ten times or more. This rearrangement joins TRBV27 to TRBJ2-1, with 10 bases that match TRBD2. The trim removed 2 bases at V and 3 bases at J, leaving 16 bases unmatched. The CDR3 is made up of 20 amino acids. Germline CDR1 is MNHEY and CDR2 is SMNVEV (reference sequence). CDR3 region: CASSLRRRLAGENFYNEQFF. DNA for the CDR3: TGTGCCAGCAGTTTACGACGGCGGCTAGCGGGAGAGAATTTCTACAATGAGCAGTTCTTC.